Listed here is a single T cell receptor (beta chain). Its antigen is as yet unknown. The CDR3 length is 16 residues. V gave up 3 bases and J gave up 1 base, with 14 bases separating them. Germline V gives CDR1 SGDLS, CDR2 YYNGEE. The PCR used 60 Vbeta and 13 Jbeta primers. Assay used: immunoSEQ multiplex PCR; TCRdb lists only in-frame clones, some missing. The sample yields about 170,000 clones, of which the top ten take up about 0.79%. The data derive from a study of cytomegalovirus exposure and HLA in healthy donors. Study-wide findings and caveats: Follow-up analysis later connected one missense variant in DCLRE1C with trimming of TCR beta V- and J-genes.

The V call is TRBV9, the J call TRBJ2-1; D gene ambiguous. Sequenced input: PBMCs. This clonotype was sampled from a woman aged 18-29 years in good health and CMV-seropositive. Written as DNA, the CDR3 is TGTGCCAGCAGCGACAGCCCCTACGATTCCTACAATGAGCAGTTCTTC. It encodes CASSDSPYDSYNEQFF.